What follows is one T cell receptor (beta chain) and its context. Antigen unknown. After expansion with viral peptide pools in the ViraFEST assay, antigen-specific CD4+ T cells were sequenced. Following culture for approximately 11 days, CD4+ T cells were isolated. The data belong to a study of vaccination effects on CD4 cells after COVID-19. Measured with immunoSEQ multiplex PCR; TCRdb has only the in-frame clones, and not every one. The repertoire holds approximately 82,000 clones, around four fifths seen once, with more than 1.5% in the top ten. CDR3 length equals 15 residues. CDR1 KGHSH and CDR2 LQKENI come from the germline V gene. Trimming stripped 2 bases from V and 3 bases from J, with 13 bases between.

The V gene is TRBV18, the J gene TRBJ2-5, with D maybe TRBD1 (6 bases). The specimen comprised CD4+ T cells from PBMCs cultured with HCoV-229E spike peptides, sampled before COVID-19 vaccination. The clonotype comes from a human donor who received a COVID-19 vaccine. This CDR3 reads CASSPTPQGEETQYF. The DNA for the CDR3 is TGTGCCAGCTCACCAACCCCACAGGGAGAAGAGACCCAGTACTTC.